The 10 T cell receptor beta chains below all came from one sample that was sequenced in a study of T cells in Graves' hyperthyroidism and ophthalmopathy. What was amplified from RNA transcripts were TCR beta CDR3 regions. With the HTBI primer set, the TCR CDR3 went through a first round of RT-PCR. TCRdb re-derived calls from the multiplex PCR reads in MiXCR, one entry per CDR3 protein. The table has more than 500,000 distinct CDR3 sequences, approximately 15% seen once; the top ten hold 3.5% to 4.5%. The sample was blood. These receptors came from a woman between 40 and 50 years old with Graves' ophthalmopathy.

This clonotype was detected many times. The chain joins TRBV12-3 or TRBV12-4 to TRBJ2-2, with 7 bases matching TRBD2. The trim removed 5 bases at V and 3 bases at J, leaving 6 bases unmatched. This CDR3 contains 15 residues. CDR3 DNA sequence: TGTGCCAGCAGTGGGAGGGAGTTTTACACCGGGGAGCTGTTTTTT. Residues: CASSGREFYTGELFF.

This clonotype was seen many times. The rearrangement links TRBV29-1 to TRBJ1-1; perhaps TRBD1 as D (6 bases). This CDR3 is 14 amino acids long. V shed 6 bases and J shed 4 bases, with 18 bases lying between them. The V gene's germline CDR1 is SQVTM and CDR2 ANQGSEA. CDR3 nucleotide sequence: TGCAGCGTCGATGGGCCGGCAGGGGCCACTGAAGCTTTCTTT. This sequence encodes CSVDGPAGATEAFF.

This clonotype has only a few counts. CDR3 loop: CASVFNEQYF. CDR3 nucleotides: TGTGCCAGCGTTTTCAACGAGCAGTACTTC. The rearrangement links TRBV2 to TRBJ2-7; unclear D gene. This CDR3 has 10 residues. Trimming took off 8 bases at V and 5 bases at J, with 7 bases between the two ends. CDR1 is SNHLY, CDR2 FYNNEI, per germline. The full variable domain, rest sourced from reference TRBV2 and TRBJ2-7, is EPEVTQTPSHQVTQMGQEVILRCVPISNHLYFYWYRQILGQKVEFLVSFYNNEISEKSEIFDDQFSVERPDGSNFTLKIRSTKLEDSAMYFCASVFNEQYFGPGTRLTVT.

V is TRBV11-2 and J is TRBJ2-7; 8 positions agree with TRBD1. After removal of 5 bases from V and 0 bases from J, the junction contained 12 bases not matched to a gene. Germline assignment: CDR1 SGHAT and CDR2 FQNNGV. The CDR3 runs 17 residues. The CDR3 sequence: CASSPPRGQEPSYEQYF. CDR3 in DNA: TGTGCCAGCAGCCCACCCCGGGGACAGGAGCCCTCCTACGAGCAGTACTTC.

The chain couples TRBV7-3 to TRBJ1-2; D is unresolved. V lost 3 bases and J 3 bases, leaving 8 bases between the germline ends. Per the germline V gene, CDR1 is SGHTA and CDR2 is FQGTGA. This CDR3 contains 13 residues. CDR3 bases: TGTGCCAGCAGCTTCGCAGACGACTATGGCTACACCTTC. Residues: CASSFADDYGYTF.

This clonotype showed up many times. This sequence joins TRBV19 and TRBJ1-5; D uncertain. Trimming removed 3 bases from V and 6 bases from J, with 15 bases in between. The CDR3 sequence is 15 residues long. Germline-derived CDR1 and CDR2 are LNHDA and SQIVND (reference sequence). This CDR3 reads CASSIMGSESQPQHF. The CDR3 DNA is TGTGCCAGTAGTATTATGGGTTCGGAGTCTCAGCCCCAGCATTTT.

This clonotype was seen repeatedly, ten times or more. This rearrangement joins TRBV6-5 to TRBJ2-6; 11 bases align to TRBD1. With 2 bases clipped from V and 0 bases from J, the junction kept 0 bases outside the gene matches. Germline V CDR1 and CDR2: MNHEY, SVGAGI. The CDR3 length is 17 residues. The CDR3 is CASSYGTGGSGANVLTF. For the CDR3, the DNA is TGTGCCAGCAGTTACGGGACAGGGGGCTCTGGGGCCAACGTCCTGACTTTC.

This clonotype was recorded a few times. This rearrangement joins TRBV6-1 to TRBJ2-4; 7 nucleotides match TRBD1. Germline CDR1 and CDR2: MNHNS and SASEGT. V shed 7 bases and J 4 bases; nucleotides not matched to a gene: 4. CDR3 length: 13 residues. The CDR3 nucleotides are TGTGCCAGCATGTCCAGGGGGAAAAACATTCAGTACTTC. Its protein is CASMSRGKNIQYF.

At least ten counts were recorded for this clonotype. The chain recombines TRBV29-1 with TRBJ1-2; the D is unclear. Trimming took off 5 bases at V and 7 bases at J, with 8 bases between the two ends. CDR1 is SQVTM, CDR2 ANQGSEA, per germline. This CDR3 is built from 10 residues. CDR3 in DNA: TGCAGCGTTAATACTCCTGGCTACACCTTC. Amino acids: CSVNTPGYTF.

As for this clonotype: A read error may explain this, as a much larger clone is one base away. The chain uses TRBV29-1 and TRBJ1-2, with D uncertain. CDR1 and CDR2 from the germline V gene are SQVTM and ANQGSEA. The CDR3 has 13 amino acids. The CDR3 sequence is CSGDRVEIYDYTF. As DNA, the CDR3 is TGCAGCGGAGATCGGGTGGAAATCTATGACTACACCTTC.